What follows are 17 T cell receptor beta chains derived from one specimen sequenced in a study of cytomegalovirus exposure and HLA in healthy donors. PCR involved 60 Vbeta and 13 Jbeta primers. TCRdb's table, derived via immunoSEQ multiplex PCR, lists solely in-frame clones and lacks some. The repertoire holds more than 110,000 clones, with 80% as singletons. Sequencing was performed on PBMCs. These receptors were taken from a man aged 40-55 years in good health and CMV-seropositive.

CDR3 in amino acids: CAWSPGAGEVRVSYEQYF. The CDR3 region has the DNA TGTGCCTGGAGCCCAGGGGCGGGAGAGGTTAGGGTAAGCTACGAGCAGTACTTC. V usage is TRBV30 and J usage is TRBJ2-7; weak D call: TRBD2 (7 bases). V was clipped by 3 bases and J by 3 bases, with 27 bases between them. The germline gives CDR1 GTSNPN, CDR2 SVGIG (reference sequence). The CDR3 consists of 18 residues.

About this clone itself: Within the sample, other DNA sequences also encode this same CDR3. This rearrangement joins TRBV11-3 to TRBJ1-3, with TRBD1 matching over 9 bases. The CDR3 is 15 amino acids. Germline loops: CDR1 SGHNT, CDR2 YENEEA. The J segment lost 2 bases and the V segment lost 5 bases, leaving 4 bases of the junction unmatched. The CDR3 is CASSPGQGPGNTIYF. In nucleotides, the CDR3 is TGTGCCAGCAGCCCGGGACAGGGACCTGGAAACACCATATATTTT.

The CDR3 DNA reads TGTGCCAGCAGCTTAATGGGGGCGGCTAATGAAAAACTGTTTTTT. The encoded protein is CASSLMGAANEKLFF. This chain uses TRBV7-2 with TRBJ1-4, with a weak D call TRBD1 (6 bases). The CDR3 runs to 15 residues. Germline V lookup: CDR1 SGHTA, CDR2 FQGNSA. Trimming took off 2 bases at V and 3 bases at J, with 10 bases between the two ends.

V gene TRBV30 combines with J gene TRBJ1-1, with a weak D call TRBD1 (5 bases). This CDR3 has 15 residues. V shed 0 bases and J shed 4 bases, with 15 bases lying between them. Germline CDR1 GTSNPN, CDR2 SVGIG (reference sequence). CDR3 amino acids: CAWSVSRVGRTEAFF. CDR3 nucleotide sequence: TGTGCCTGGAGTGTAAGCAGGGTAGGGCGCACTGAAGCTTTCTTT.

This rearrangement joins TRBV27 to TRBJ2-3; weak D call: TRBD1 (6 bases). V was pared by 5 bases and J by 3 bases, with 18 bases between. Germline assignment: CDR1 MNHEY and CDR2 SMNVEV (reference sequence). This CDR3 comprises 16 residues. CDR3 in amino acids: CASSELGQTSTDTQYF. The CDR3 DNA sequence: TGTGCCAGCAGTGAACTTGGACAGACGTCAACAGATACGCAGTATTTT.

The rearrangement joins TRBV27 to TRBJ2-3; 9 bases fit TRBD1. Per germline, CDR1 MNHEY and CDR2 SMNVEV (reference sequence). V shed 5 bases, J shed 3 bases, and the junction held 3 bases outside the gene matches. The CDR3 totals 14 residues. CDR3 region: CASSTTGGTDTQYF. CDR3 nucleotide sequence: TGTGCCAGCAGTACGACAGGGGGGACAGATACGCAGTATTTT.

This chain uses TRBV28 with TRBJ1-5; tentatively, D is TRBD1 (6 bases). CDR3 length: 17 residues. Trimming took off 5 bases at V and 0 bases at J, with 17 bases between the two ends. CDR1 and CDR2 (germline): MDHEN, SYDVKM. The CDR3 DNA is TGTGCCAGCAGTACCCCCGGGACAATCAATAGCAATCAGCCCCAGCATTTT. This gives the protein CASSTPGTINSNQPQHF.

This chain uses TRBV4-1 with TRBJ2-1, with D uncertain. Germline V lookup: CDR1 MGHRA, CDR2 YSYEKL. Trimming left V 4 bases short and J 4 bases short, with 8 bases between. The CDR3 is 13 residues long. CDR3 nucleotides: TGCGCCAGCAGCCTAAAGCCTTACAATGAGCAGTTCTTC. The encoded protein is CASSLKPYNEQFF.

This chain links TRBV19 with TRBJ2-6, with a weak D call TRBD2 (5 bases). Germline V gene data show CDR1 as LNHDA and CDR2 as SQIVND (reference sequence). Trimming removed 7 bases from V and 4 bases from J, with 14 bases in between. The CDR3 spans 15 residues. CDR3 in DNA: TGTGCCAGTATCGGGGTTCTGACAGGGGCCAACGTCCTGACTTTC. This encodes CASIGVLTGANVLTF.

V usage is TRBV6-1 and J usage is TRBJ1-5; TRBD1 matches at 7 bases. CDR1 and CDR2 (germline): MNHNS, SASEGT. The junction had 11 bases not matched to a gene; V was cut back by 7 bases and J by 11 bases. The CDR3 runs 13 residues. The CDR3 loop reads CASTRDSLMAQHF. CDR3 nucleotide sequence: TGTGCCAGCACTCGGGACAGCCTTATGGCCCAGCATTTT.

CDR3 protein: CASSLAGQGLSPLHF. In nucleotides, the CDR3 is TGCGCCAGCAGCTTGGCCGGGCAGGGGCTATCACCCCTCCACTTT. V gene TRBV5-1 combines with J gene TRBJ1-6; perhaps TRBD1 as D (6 bases). Per germline, CDR1 SGHRS and CDR2 YFSETQ. The V end lost 0 bases, the J end lost 10 bases, and 14 bases lay between the germline ends. There are 15 residues in the CDR3.

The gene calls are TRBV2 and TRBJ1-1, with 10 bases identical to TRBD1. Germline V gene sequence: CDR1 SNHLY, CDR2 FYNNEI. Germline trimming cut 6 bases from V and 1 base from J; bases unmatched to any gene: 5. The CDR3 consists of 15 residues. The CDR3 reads CASSPRQGANTEAFF. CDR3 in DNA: TGTGCCAGCAGCCCTCGACAGGGGGCGAACACTGAAGCTTTCTTT.

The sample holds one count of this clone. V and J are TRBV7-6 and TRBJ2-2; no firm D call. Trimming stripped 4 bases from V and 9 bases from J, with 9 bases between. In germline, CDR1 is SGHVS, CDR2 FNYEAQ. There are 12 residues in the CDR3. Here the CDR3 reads CASSSGFRELFF. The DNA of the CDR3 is TGTGCCAGCAGCTCGGGTTTCCGGGAGCTGTTTTTT.

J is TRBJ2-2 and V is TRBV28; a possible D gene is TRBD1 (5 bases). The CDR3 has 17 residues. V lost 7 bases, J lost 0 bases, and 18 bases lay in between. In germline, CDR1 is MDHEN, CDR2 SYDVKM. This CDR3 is CASKPPARTTNTGELFF. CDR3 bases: TGTGCCAGCAAGCCCCCAGCCCGGACAACGAACACCGGGGAGCTGTTTTTT.

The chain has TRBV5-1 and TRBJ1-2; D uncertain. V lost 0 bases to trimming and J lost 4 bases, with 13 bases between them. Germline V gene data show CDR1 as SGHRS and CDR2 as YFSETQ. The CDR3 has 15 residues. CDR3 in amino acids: CASSLAYSSLYGYTF. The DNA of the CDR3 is TGCGCCAGCAGCTTGGCCTACAGTTCACTCTATGGCTACACCTTC.

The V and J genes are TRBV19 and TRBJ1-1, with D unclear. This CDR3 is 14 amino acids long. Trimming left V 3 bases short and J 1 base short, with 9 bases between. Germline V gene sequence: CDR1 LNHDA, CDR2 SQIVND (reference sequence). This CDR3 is CASSIDGGNTEAFF. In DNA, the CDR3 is TGTGCCAGTAGTATCGACGGCGGGAACACTGAAGCTTTCTTT. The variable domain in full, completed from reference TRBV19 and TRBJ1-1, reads DGGITQSPKYLFRKEGQNVTLSCEQNLNHDAMYWYRQDPGQGLRLIYYSQIVNDFQKGDIAEGYSVSREKKESFPLTVTSAQKNPTAFYLCASSIDGGNTEAFFGQGTRLTVV.

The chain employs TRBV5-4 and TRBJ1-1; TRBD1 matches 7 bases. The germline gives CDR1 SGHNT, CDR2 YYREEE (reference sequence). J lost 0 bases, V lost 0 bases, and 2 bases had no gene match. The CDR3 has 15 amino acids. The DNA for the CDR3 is TGTGCCAGCAGCTTGGACAGGGGAGTGAACACTGAAGCTTTCTTT. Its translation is CASSLDRGVNTEAFF.